The clone carrying this T cell receptor beta chain was observed once. The CDR3 runs to 15 residues. Germline V gene data show CDR1 as SGHRS and CDR2 as YFSETQ. V was pared by 7 bases and J by 7 bases, with 11 bases of the junction left unmatched. TCRdb keeps only in-frame clones here, not all; method: immunoSEQ multiplex PCR. The sample holds about 100,000 clones, roughly nine tenths seen once. This entry belongs to a study of OX40 agonist ivuxolimab in advanced cancers. Study overall: At under 85% male, the cohort had a mean age of approximately 60 years, ranging from roughly 23 to 80.

The sampling schedule covered blood at baseline, cycle 4 day 1, and cycle 7 day 1. The sample in question was CD4+ or CD8+ T cells sorted from blood, obtained in a trial of the OX40 agonist ivuxolimab. This receptor was taken from an adult with an advanced solid tumor such as melanoma, head and neck, liver or kidney cancer. J is TRBJ2-2 and V is TRBV5-1, with 9 bases identical to TRBD1. The CDR3 reads CASSWGDREGGELFF. The CDR3 coding sequence is TGCGCCAGCTCGTGGGGGGACAGGGAAGGCGGGGAGCTGTTTTTT.